Below are 3 T cell receptor beta chains sequenced from a single sample in a study of post-analysis software for immune sequencing data. TCR beta cDNA libraries included unique molecular identifiers. MiXCR, run by TCRdb on the PCR reads, gives a single entry per CDR3 protein. This table has approximately 630,000 distinct CDR3 sequences, approximately 59% appearing once. For these TCRs, the target antigens are not known. Study conclusions and caveats: Higher frequency in patients than in controls was seen for roughly five TRBV segments, with TRBV5-6, TRBV5-1 and TRBV20-1 among them.

Sample: blood. These receptors all come from a girl aged 2-10 years with multiple sclerosis.

The chain is built from TRBV25-1 and TRBJ2-4, with D perhaps matching TRBD1 (6 bases). The V gene lost 5 bases and the J gene lost 8 bases, with 7 bases spanning the gap. CDR3 length equals 11 residues. CDR1 and CDR2 (germline): MGHDK, SYGVNS. The CDR3 is CASSQGYIQYF. In DNA, the CDR3 is TGTGCCAGCAGTCAGGGGTACATTCAGTACTTC.

V gene TRBV20-1 combines with J gene TRBJ2-7; possibly TRBD1 for D (6 bases). V shed 5 bases and J shed 0 bases, with 14 bases lying between them. The germline V gene has CDR1 DFQATT and CDR2 SNEGSKA (reference sequence). This CDR3 is 14 amino acids long. The DNA for the CDR3 is TGCAGTGCTCTCTATCAGGGGAGCTCCTACGAGCAGTACTTC. It translates to CSALYQGSSYEQYF.

This chain connects TRBV4-2 to TRBJ2-3; 11 bases line up with TRBD2. This CDR3 region has 19 residues. CDR1 and CDR2 (germline): LGHNA, YNFKEQ. Trimming cost V 1 base and J 0 bases; bases outside gene matches: 9. CDR3 amino acids: CASSQGPSGRTISTDTQYF. The CDR3 DNA is TGTGCCAGCAGCCAAGGCCCTAGCGGGAGGACGATTAGCACAGATACGCAGTATTTT.